The present entry profiles one T cell receptor (beta chain) with its context. What it binds is not known. The protocol was immunoSEQ multiplex PCR, while the TCRdb copy is restricted to in-frame clones and leaves out a portion. In the table there are tens of thousands of clones, approximately 80% of which are singletons. These data originate in a study of somatic mutations in cytotoxic T cells in rheumatoid arthritis. The overall study: At nearly 100% purity, some V beta antibody-stained T-cell populations were flow-sorted, and these included V beta1+ cells that were sequenced for TCRB.

Study-wide results and limits: Clonality of CD8+ cells rose with age in rheumatoid arthritis patients but not healthy controls. In about an eighth of the roughly 60 patients, the largest CD8+ clone exceeded 20% of CD8+ cells.

The TCR was taken from a man aged 35-49 years in good health. The material sequenced was CD8+ T cells sorted from blood.

In DNA, the CDR3 is TGTGCCAGCAGCTTAGGGGGACTAGCGGGAGGGCCCCACGAGCAGTACTTC. It translates to CASSLGGLAGGPHEQYF. The chain joins TRBV13 to TRBJ2-7; 16 bases align to TRBD2. The CDR3 is made up of 17 amino acids. The V segment lost 0 bases and the J segment 5 bases; nucleotides outside the gene matches: 4. The germline V gene encodes CDR1 PRHDT and CDR2 FYEKMQ (reference sequence).